The clone carrying this TCR beta chain was seen a handful of times. Given a much more abundant clone one base away, this may be a read error. These data belong to a study of T cells in Graves' hyperthyroidism and ophthalmopathy. Regions amplified from RNA transcripts were the TCR beta CDR3 regions. RT-PCR in the first round (using the HTBI primer set) targeted the TCR CDR3. TCRdb re-analysed the multiplex PCR reads in MiXCR, keeping a single row per CDR3 protein. The data show about 250,000 distinct CDR3 sequences, with around 20% seen just once and around two thirds held by the top ten. CDR3 size: 13 residues. In germline, CDR1 is SGHRS, CDR2 YFSETQ.

The rearrangement joins TRBV5-1 to TRBJ2-7; D assignment may be TRBD1 or TRBD2 (5 bases each). This sequence was found in a young man with Graves' ophthalmopathy. The sequenced sample was blood. Here the CDR3 DNA reads TGCGCCAGCAACTTGACAGCGGACTACGAGCAGTACTTC. Protein sequence: CASNLTADYEQYF. The full variable domain, with the rest looked up from reference TRBV5-1 and TRBJ2-7, is KAGVTQTPRYLIKTRGQQVTLSCSPISGHRSVSWYQQTPGQGLQFLFEYFSETQRNKGNFPGRFSGRQFSNSRSEMNVSTLELGDSALYLCASNLTADYEQYFGPGTRLTVT.